This T cell receptor beta chain stems from a study of shared clonotypes between healthy human individuals. Trimming cost V 2 bases and J 2 bases, with 5 bases left between them. This CDR3 is built from 13 residues. Germline V CDR1 and CDR2: MNHNY, SVGAGI (reference sequence). This clone showed up just once. Methods used by the authors: Filtering differed for immunoSEQ, which gave only junction sequences without quality scores. Method: immunoSEQ multiplex PCR; TCRdb's copy keeps in-frame clones and lacks some. Clone size and V and J calls were adopted from that table, with D and trimming inferred from the DNA. The sample has roughly 2 million clones; 90% to 95% are singletons.

The rearrangement uses TRBV6-6 and TRBJ2-3; unclear D gene. Sequencing was carried out using naive CD4+ T cells sorted from blood. This sample's subset: CD45RA+ positively selected. The sequence derives from a man younger than 35 in good health. The CDR3 DNA sequence: TGTGCCAGCAGTTACCAGGACACAGATACGCAGTATTTT. Translating gives CASSYQDTDTQYF.